This entry concerns a single T cell receptor beta chain. Its antigen is unknown. No base quality values were provided; no much bigger clone lies one nucleotide off. The CDR3 runs 16 amino acids, cysteine and phenylalanine included. The CDR3 DNA has 48 bases and is translated from base 1. The data are from a study of T cell changes during pregnancy in multiple sclerosis (dated by TCRdb to the late 2010s). For the wider study: The study examined how the T cell repertoire changed over the course of pregnancy in women with multiple sclerosis.

Library preparation used the immunoSEQ multiplex PCR assay. TCRdb took over this immuneACCESS table, retaining in-frame rearrangements with V and J assigned. Such tables are incomplete; in checked studies, under half of the missing clones stem from an unresolved V gene, and the remainder is unexplained. Here the sample has about 75,000 clones; roughly 94% occur a single time. About 0.13% of the sample comes from the top ten. The origin of this receptor is a female donor with multiple sclerosis, enrolled in a pregnancy study. This sequence uses TRBV21-1 and TRBJ1-5; the listed D gene, TRBD1, was not tested against the DNA. TRBV21-1 is designated a pseudogene. The sequencing used CD4+ T cells from peripheral blood mononuclear cells, collected after pregnancy. The CDR3: CASNKRGQHSNQPQHF. The DNA sequence is TGTGCCAGCAACAAAAGGGGCCAGCATAGCAATCAGCCCCAGCATTTT.